This is a list of T cell receptor beta chains from one sample in a study of cytomegalovirus exposure and HLA in healthy donors. This table comes from immunoSEQ multiplex PCR, and its TCRdb copy is limited to in-frame clones, with some not included. The sample includes more than 75,000 clones, 70% to 90% of them seen just once. What was sequenced was PBMCs. The origin of the receptors is a woman aged 18-35 years in good health and CMV-seropositive. CDR3s include the opening cysteine and the closing phenylalanine or tryptophan. The D gene is left open where the match is weak. The size entry is marked missing in some rows and otherwise reads once, few, many or a size class.

clone size	D gene	V gene	J gene	CDR3 protein	CDR3 DNA
.	.	TRBV5-1	TRBJ2-7	CASSLQGWPYEQYF	TGCGCCAGCAGCTTACAGGGATGGCCCTACGAGCAGTACTTC
.	TRBD2	TRBV29-1	TRBJ2-3	CSVVPWAGTKTDTQYF	TGCAGCGTTGTACCATGGGCAGGGACTAAAACAGATACGCAGTATTTT
.	TRBD1	TRBV4-1	TRBJ2-5	CASSHPGTGGLETQYF	TGCGCCAGCAGCCACCCCGGGACAGGGGGCCTGGAGACCCAGTACTTC
.	TRBD1	TRBV5-1	TRBJ1-1	CASSAGTGVGQAFF	TGCGCCAGCAGCGCCGGGACAGGGGTTGGCCAAGCTTTCTTT
.	.	TRBV19	TRBJ1-5	CASSPTSDNQPQHF	TGTGCCAGTAGCCCAACAAGTGACAATCAGCCCCAGCATTTT
.	TRBD2	TRBV18	TRBJ2-7	CASSTGTSGFFSYEQYF	TGTGCCAGCTCCACCGGGACTAGCGGGTTCTTTTCCTACGAGCAGTACTTC
.	.	TRBV9	TRBJ1-3	CASSAQGGLAGNTIYF	TGTGCCAGCAGCGCCCAGGGAGGACTGGCTGGAAACACCATATATTTT
.	.	TRBV9	TRBJ2-1	CASSASEDSRGDNEQFF	TGTGCCAGCAGCGCCTCCGAAGATAGTCGCGGGGACAATGAGCAGTTCTTC
once	TRBD1	TRBV4-1	TRBJ1-4	CVSSQPWTGVGNEKLFF	TGCGTCAGCAGCCAGCCGTGGACAGGGGTTGGGAATGAAAAACTGTTTTTT
.	TRBD2	TRBV6-5	TRBJ2-3	CASSRTSGGRDTQYF	TGTGCCAGCAGTCGGACTAGCGGAGGCCGAGATACGCAGTATTTT
.	.	TRBV11-3	TRBJ2-2	CASSPRSGPGELFF	TGTGCCAGCAGCCCCAGGAGCGGTCCCGGGGAGCTGTTTTTT
.	TRBD1	TRBV13	TRBJ2-7	CASSIYRGVYEQYF	TGTGCCAGCAGCATTTACAGGGGAGTTTACGAGCAGTACTTC
.	TRBD1	TRBV5-1	TRBJ1-2	CASSLRQGARGYTF	TGCGCCAGCAGCTTAAGACAGGGGGCGCGGGGCTACACCTTC
.	.	TRBV4-2	TRBJ1-1	CASSQAPPQGNTEAFF	TGTGCCAGCAGCCAAGCTCCCCCTCAGGGGAACACTGAAGCTTTCTTT
.	.	TRBV19	TRBJ2-7	CASSIDRQTYEQYF	TGTGCCAGTAGTATAGATCGACAGACCTACGAGCAGTACTTC
.	.	TRBV25-1	TRBJ2-5	CASSGSFETQYF	TGTGCCAGCAGTGGTAGTTTTGAGACCCAGTACTTC
.	.	TRBV2	TRBJ1-4	CASSGTQIEKLFF	TGTGCCAGCAGCGGGACACAGATTGAAAAACTGTTTTTT
.	.	TRBV7-9	TRBJ2-3	CASSLTGSSPDTQYF	TGTGCCAGCAGTTTGACCGGGAGTAGTCCAGATACGCAGTATTTT
.	.	TRBV2	TRBJ1-1	CASRGWDTITGMNTEAFF	TGTGCCAGCAGGGGTTGGGACACGATCACTGGTATGAACACTGAAGCTTTCTTT
.	.	TRBV29-1	TRBJ2-4	CSGTHRAIQYF	TGCAGCGGGACCCACAGGGCCATTCAGTACTTC
.	TRBD1	TRBV14	TRBJ2-6	CASSQDIVFGTGNSGANVLTF	TGTGCCAGCAGCCAAGATATTGTGTTCGGGACAGGGAACTCTGGGGCCAACGTCCTGACTTTC
.	.	TRBV7-6	TRBJ1-1	CASSLGSTEAFF	TGTGCCAGCAGCTTGGGGAGCACTGAAGCTTTCTTT
once	TRBD1	TRBV18	TRBJ1-2	CASSPARGRVGYTF	TGTGCCAGCTCACCGGCCAGGGGGCGCGTGGGCTACACCTTC
.	.	TRBV28	TRBJ2-7	CASSVLVLGYEQYF	TGTGCCAGCAGTGTGTTGGTTCTAGGCTACGAGCAGTACTTC
.	.	TRBV11-2	TRBJ2-7	CASRTDLTYEQYF	TGTGCCAGCAGGACAGATTTAACCTACGAGCAGTACTTC
.	TRBD1	TRBV6-1	TRBJ2-5	CASSGGDRVYQETQYF	TGTGCCAGCAGTGGGGGGGACAGGGTTTACCAAGAGACCCAGTACTTC
few	.	TRBV6-4	TRBJ2-2	CASSDEAGNTGELFF	TGTGCCAGCAGTGACGAGGCGGGGAACACCGGGGAGCTGTTTTTT
.	TRBD2	TRBV29-1	TRBJ2-7	CSVVFSGGSFRYF	TGCAGCGTTGTATTTAGCGGGGGGTCGTTTCGGTACTTC
.	TRBD1	TRBV9	TRBJ2-1	CASSADRGNEQFF	TGTGCCAGCAGCGCGGACAGGGGGAATGAGCAGTTCTTC
once	.	TRBV7-3	TRBJ2-1	CASSPGGGASNEQFF	TGTGCCAGCAGCCCTGGCGGGGGCGCCTCCAATGAGCAGTTCTTC
.	TRBD2	TRBV2	TRBJ2-1	CASSELAGLSSYNEQFF	TGTGCCAGCAGTGAACTAGCGGGCCTCAGCTCCTACAATGAGCAGTTCTTC
.	.	TRBV10-3	TRBJ2-1	CATTRGSSYNEQFF	TGTGCCACGACGAGGGGGAGCTCCTACAATGAGCAGTTCTTC
.	.	TRBV7-9	TRBJ1-1	CASSYSDPQGTEAFF	TGTGCCAGCAGCTACTCCGACCCCCAGGGCACTGAAGCTTTCTTT
.	.	TRBV7-3	TRBJ2-2	CASSPGDTGELFF	TGTGCCAGCAGCCCAGGGGACACCGGGGAGCTGTTTTTT
.	.	TRBV6-1	TRBJ1-2	CASSAREGNYGYTF	TGTGCCAGCAGTGCCAGAGAGGGTAACTATGGCTACACCTTC
.	.	TRBV29-1	TRBJ1-1	CSVGGGRGMNTEAFF	TGCAGCGTTGGGGGGGGAAGGGGGATGAACACTGAAGCTTTCTTT
.	.	TRBV5-8	TRBJ2-4	CASSFLQGAKNIQYF	TGTGCCAGCAGCTTCTTACAGGGAGCCAAAAACATTCAGTACTTC
few	.	TRBV7-3	TRBJ1-5	CASSNGGNQPQHF	TGTGCCAGCAGCAACGGGGGGAATCAGCCCCAGCATTTT
.	TRBD1	TRBV7-8	TRBJ1-3	CASSLAGTGISSGNTIYF	TGTGCCAGCAGCTTGGCCGGGACAGGGATTAGCTCTGGAAACACCATATATTTT
.	.	TRBV28	TRBJ1-4	CASSFSRNEKLFF	TGTGCCAGCAGTTTCTCCAGGAATGAAAAACTGTTTTTT
once	.	TRBV6-5	TRBJ1-2	CASSPHSYGYTF	TGTGCCAGCAGCCCTCATAGCTATGGCTACACCTTC
.	TRBD1	TRBV18	TRBJ2-7	CASSRDRATYEQYF	TGTGCCAGCTCCAGAGACAGGGCCACCTACGAGCAGTACTTC
.	TRBD2	TRBV28	TRBJ2-7	CASSFGGRDYEQYF	TGTGCCAGCAGTTTTGGCGGGAGAGACTACGAGCAGTACTTC
once	TRBD2	TRBV2	TRBJ2-1	CASNFIAGGRNEQFF	TGTGCCAGCAATTTCATAGCGGGGGGGAGGAATGAGCAGTTCTTC
.	.	TRBV10-2	TRBJ1-2	CASSAEAFNYGYTF	TGCGCCAGCAGTGCTGAGGCCTTTAACTATGGCTACACCTTC
.	TRBD1	TRBV2	TRBJ2-2	CACRDRATTGELFF	TGTGCCTGCCGGGACAGAGCGACCACCGGGGAGCTGTTTTTT
once	TRBD1	TRBV4-1	TRBJ2-3	CASSQEPPGGQGTDTQYF	TGCGCCAGCAGCCAAGAACCCCCCGGCGGACAGGGCACAGATACGCAGTATTTT
.	TRBD1	TRBV2	TRBJ1-1	CASRRRQGIDTEAFF	TGTGCCAGCAGACGCAGACAGGGGATTGACACTGAAGCTTTCTTT
.	TRBD1	TRBV5-4	TRBJ1-2	CASMRTGWINYGYTF	TGTGCCAGCATGAGGACAGGGTGGATCAACTATGGCTACACCTTC
.	TRBD1	TRBV15	TRBJ1-2	CATSRDRDRRYTF	TGTGCCACCAGCAGAGATCGGGACAGAAGGTACACCTTC
once	.	TRBV15	TRBJ2-5	CATSRDRELSRETQYF	TGTGCCACCAGCAGAGATCGAGAGTTGAGTCGGGAGACCCAGTACTTC
once	.	TRBV4-1	TRBJ2-7	CASSQLDSYEQYF	TGCGCCAGCAGCCAACTGGACAGCTACGAGCAGTACTTC